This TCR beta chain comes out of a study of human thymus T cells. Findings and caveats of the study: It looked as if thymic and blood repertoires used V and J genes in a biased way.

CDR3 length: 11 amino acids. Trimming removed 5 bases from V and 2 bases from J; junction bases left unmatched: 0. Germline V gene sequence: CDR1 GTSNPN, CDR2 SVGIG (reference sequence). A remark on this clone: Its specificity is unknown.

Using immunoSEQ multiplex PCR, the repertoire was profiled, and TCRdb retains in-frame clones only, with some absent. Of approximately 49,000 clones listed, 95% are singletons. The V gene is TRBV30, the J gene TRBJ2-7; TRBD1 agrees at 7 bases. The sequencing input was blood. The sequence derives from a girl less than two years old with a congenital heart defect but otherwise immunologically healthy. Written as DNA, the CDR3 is TGTGCCTGGGGACAGGCCTACGAGCAGTACTTC. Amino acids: CAWGQAYEQYF.